The TCR beta chain under discussion was sequenced for a study of shared clonotypes between healthy human individuals. CDR1 is LNHDA, CDR2 SQIVND, per germline (reference sequence). The V and J ends lost 1 base and 3 bases respectively, with 7 bases between them. There are 14 residues in the CDR3. Regarding this clone: Distinct nucleotide sequences in the sample also encode this CDR3.

The data were produced by immunoSEQ multiplex PCR, yet TCRdb's version contains in-frame clones alone and is incomplete. The sample carries about 490,000 clones, 79% recorded once. The clonotype was recovered from a woman aged 40 to 50 in good health. Some clones in this sample may be carry-over from other donors' samples. The chain uses TRBV19 and TRBJ2-4; no definite D call. Sequencing input: PBMCs. The CDR3 is CASSIGNGKNIQYF. CDR3 sequence (DNA): TGTGCCAGTAGTATAGGAAACGGCAAAAACATTCAGTACTTC.